The rows below give T cell receptor beta chains drawn from one sample of a study of monozygotic twins with cystic fibrosis. The repertoire was sequenced with immunoSEQ multiplex PCR; TCRdb's copy has only in-frame clones and lacks some. The table shows 30,000 to 35,000 clones, with more than 55% occurring only once. Sequencing was done on a sample of blood. Every receptor here comes from a girl between 10 and 17 years old with cystic fibrosis. Both conserved end residues are part of each CDR3. D genes are given only for firm matches. Rows give clone size only sometimes, using once, few, many, or a class for an expanded clone.

d_call j_call v_call clone_size cdr3_length cdr3_aa cdr3_nt
. TRBJ1-1 TRBV6-6 . 13 CASSFVKNTEAFF TGTGCCAGCAGTTTCGTAAAGAACACTGAAGCTTTCTTT
. TRBJ2-5 TRBV12-5 . 13 CASGLLGHETQYF TGTGCTAGTGGTTTGCTGGGGCACGAGACCCAGTACTTC
. TRBJ2-5 TRBV29-1 . 14 CSVGDTMEGETQYF TGCAGCGTTGGAGATACCATGGAGGGAGAGACCCAGTACTTC
TRBD2 TRBJ2-1 TRBV9 few 15 CASSPGGALNNEQFF TGTGCCAGCAGCCCGGGGGGAGCCTTGAACAATGAGCAGTTCTTC
. TRBJ2-5 TRBV2 . 15 CASPHPGGRLGGQYF TGTGCCAGCCCCCATCCCGGTGGCCGACTGGGGGGCCAGTACTTC
. TRBJ2-1 TRBV2 few 13 CASRGTVVDEQFF TGTGCCAGCAGGGGTACAGTTGTCGATGAGCAGTTCTTC
TRBD1 TRBJ1-2 TRBV11-2 . 14 CASSSLRGPVGYTF TGTGCCAGCAGCTCTCTCAGGGGGCCCGTCGGCTACACCTTC
. TRBJ2-1 TRBV11-2 . 12 CASRRGLDEQFF TGTGCCAGCAGGAGAGGGTTGGATGAGCAGTTCTTC
TRBD2 TRBJ2-1 TRBV5-4 . 15 CASSRAGAGYNEQFF TGTGCCAGCAGCCGAGCGGGAGCCGGCTACAATGAGCAGTTCTTC
. TRBJ2-7 TRBV4-2 few 13 CASSQEGGAEQYF TGTGCCAGCAGCCAAGAGGGGGGGGCCGAGCAGTACTTC
. TRBJ2-7 TRBV5-1 . 13 CASRGPGLYEQYF TGCGCCAGCAGAGGACCGGGCCTCTACGAGCAGTACTTC
. TRBJ2-5 TRBV4-3 . 16 CASSQNTWGKGETQYF TGCGCCAGCAGCCAAAACACGTGGGGAAAGGGCGAGACCCAGTACTTC
. TRBJ2-7 TRBV7-6 . 13 CASSPGLTYEQYF TGTGCCAGCAGCCCGGGACTCACCTACGAGCAGTACTTC
TRBD2 TRBJ2-1 TRBV15 . 15 CATSPLAGGYNEQFF TGTGCCACCAGCCCACTAGCGGGAGGCTACAATGAGCAGTTCTTC
. TRBJ1-2 TRBV7-2 few 12 CASSLGGYGYTF TGTGCCAGCAGCCTGGGGGGGTATGGCTACACCTTC
TRBD1 TRBJ2-4 TRBV4-3 few 14 CASSQVPRGNIQYF TGCGCCAGCAGCCAAGTACCCAGGGGGAACATTCAGTACTTC
. TRBJ1-5 TRBV4-1 . 15 CASSHTRNSNQPQHF TGCGCCAGCAGCCATACCCGGAATAGCAATCAGCCCCAGCATTTT